The T cell receptor (beta chain) described here comes from a study of somatic mutations in cytotoxic T cells in rheumatoid arthritis. Background on the study: Flow cytometric sorting isolated some V beta antibody-stained T-cell populations at nearly 100% purity, and among them were V beta1+ cells that underwent TCRB sequencing.

The study's findings and limits: Exceedance of 20% of CD8+ cells by the largest CD8+ clone occurred in about an eighth of the roughly 60 patients.

V was shortened by 3 bases and J by 6 bases, with 15 bases between the two germline ends. This CDR3 comprises 15 residues. Germline lookup yields CDR1 SGHRS and CDR2 YFSETQ. In the original workflow: Expanded CD8+ clones from patients, those larger than 1%, seldom had a match among published virus-specific TCRB sequences. Method: immunoSEQ multiplex PCR; TCRdb's copy keeps in-frame clones and lacks some. The DNA was the basis for D and trimming; V, J and clone size are from that table. The repertoire has under 1,500 clones, around 80% of them found once; the top ten carry 13% to 15%. Notes on this clone: Its antigen is unidentified.

The sequenced material came from CD8+ T cells sorted from blood. This clonotype was sampled from an adult with rheumatoid arthritis. The chain is built from TRBV5-1 and TRBJ2-2, with D perhaps matching TRBD2 (6 bases). The chain's CDR3 is CASSYPGGGPGELFF. The CDR3, as DNA: TGCGCCAGCAGCTACCCCGGGGGAGGCCCCGGGGAGCTGTTTTTT.